Listed below are T cell receptor beta chains from one sample, sequenced in a study of CD8 T cells in ankylosing spondylitis. TCRdb recomputed calls from the 5' RACE reads with MiXCR, one row per CDR3 protein. The table lists 270,000 or so distinct CDR3 sequences, 15% to 20% of them singletons. The source material was blood, either unsorted or a sorted T cell fraction (not recorded which). These receptors were collected from a male donor with ankylosing spondylitis or in good health (not recorded which). Both conserved end residues are part of each CDR3. The D gene is left open where the match is weak. Size tells how often a clone was seen (once, few, many) or the class of an expanded clone, and some rows leave it out.

TRBJ2-3 | few | TRBV29-1 | . | TGCAGCGTTGCGAGCGGCAACTTACCAACAGATACGCAGTATTTT | CSVASGNLPTDTQYF
TRBJ2-5 | few | TRBV4-1 | TRBD1 | TGCGCCAGCAGCCTAGAGACAGGGATGTTTAAGACCCAGTACTTC | CASSLETGMFKTQYF
TRBJ2-3 | . | TRBV27 | . | TGTGCCAGCAGTTTGGAAGGGACGGGCACAGATACGCAGTATTTT | CASSLEGTGTDTQYF
TRBJ2-1 | few | TRBV9 | TRBD2 | TGTGCCAGCAGCCCCCCCGCGGGAGGGTCCTACAATGAGCAGTTCTTC | CASSPPAGGSYNEQFF
TRBJ2-7 | . | TRBV7-6 | . | TGTGCCAGCAGCTTGTTTGGGTCTGACTCGGCCGAGCAGTACTTC | CASSLFGSDSAEQYF
TRBJ2-4 | few | TRBV5-1 | TRBD2 | TGCGCCAGCAGCGCGGGAGATCTCAAAAACATTCAGTACTTC | CASSAGDLKNIQYF
TRBJ1-4 | few | TRBV4-1 | TRBD1 | TGCGCCAGCAGCCAAGGAACCACAGGGGTCAGTAATGAAAAACTGTTTTTT | CASSQGTTGVSNEKLFF
TRBJ2-7 | . | TRBV7-6 | . | TGTGCCAGCAGCCTGGACTTAGCCCCCTTCTACGAGCAGTACTTC | CASSLDLAPFYEQYF
TRBJ2-5 | many | TRBV5-6 | . | TGTGCCAGCAGCTGGAGCCTGAACCAAGAGACCCAGTACTTC | CASSWSLNQETQYF
TRBJ1-3 | . | TRBV9 | . | TGTGCCAGCAGCGTAGGCGGCGGGAACACCATATATTTT | CASSVGGGNTIYF
TRBJ1-5 | few | TRBV4-2 | TRBD1 | TGTGCCAGCAGCCAAGCCCAGGGACAGGAGTACAATCAGCCCCAGCATTTT | CASSQAQGQEYNQPQHF
TRBJ2-1 | . | TRBV6-2/TRBV6-3 | TRBD2 | TGTGCCAGCAGCCGGCTTGAGCGGGAGTACAATGAGCAGTTCTTC | CASSRLEREYNEQFF
TRBJ2-3 | few | TRBV11-2 | . | TGTGCCAGCAGCTTGTCCGGGAAGGTGCCAGATACGCAGTATTTT | CASSLSGKVPDTQYF
TRBJ2-7 | . | TRBV29-1 | TRBD2 | TGCAGCGTCTTACTAGCGGAGGAGTACGAGCAGTACTTC | CSVLLAEEYEQYF
TRBJ2-2 | . | TRBV6-1 | . | TGTGCCAGCAGTCTGGACGAGGGCGCCGGGGAGCTGTTTTTT | CASSLDEGAGELFF
TRBJ2-3 | many | TRBV5-1 | . | TGCGCCAGCAGCTTGGTTCTCGAGAGTGGGGACACAGATACGCAGTATTTT | CASSLVLESGDTDTQYF
TRBJ2-7 | few | TRBV4-2 | . | TGTGCCAGCAGCCAGGACCCGGGGCCCTCCTACGAGCAGTACTTC | CASSQDPGPSYEQYF